The text below deals with one T cell receptor beta chain. Its antigen is unknown. V dropped 3 bases and J dropped 3 bases, with 12 bases sitting between them. Looked up from germline, CDR1 is SQVTM and CDR2 is ANQGSEA. The CDR3 runs 13 residues. This specimen comes from a study of resident and recirculating memory T cells in vitiligo. Assay: immunoSEQ multiplex PCR; the TCRdb copy retains only in-frame clones and omits some. The sample includes 40,000 to 50,000 clones, 85% to 95% of them seen just once. Study-level points and caveats: TCR sequences were not conserved across biopsy sites or patients. Clonality differed among vitiligo lesions, with no unique dominant clone.

Sequenced sample: blood. The TCR originated in a male donor with vitiligo. The chain combines TRBV29-1 with TRBJ2-7; D call uncertain. CDR3 in DNA: TGCAGCGTTGATGGTAGTTCCGGCTACGAGCAGTACTTC. Translation: CSVDGSSGYEQYF.